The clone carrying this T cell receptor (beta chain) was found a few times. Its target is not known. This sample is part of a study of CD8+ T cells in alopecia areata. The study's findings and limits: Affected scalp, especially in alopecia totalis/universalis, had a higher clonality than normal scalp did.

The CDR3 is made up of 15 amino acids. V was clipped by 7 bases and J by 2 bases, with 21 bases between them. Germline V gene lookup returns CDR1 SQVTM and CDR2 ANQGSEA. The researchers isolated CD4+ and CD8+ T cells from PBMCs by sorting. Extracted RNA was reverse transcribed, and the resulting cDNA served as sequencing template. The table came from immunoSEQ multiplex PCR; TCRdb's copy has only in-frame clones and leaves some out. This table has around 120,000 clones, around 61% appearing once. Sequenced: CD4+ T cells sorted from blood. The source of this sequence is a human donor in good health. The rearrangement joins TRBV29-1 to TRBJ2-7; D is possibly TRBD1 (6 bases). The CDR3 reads CSARPRAGDPYEQYF. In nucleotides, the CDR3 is TGCAGCGCCCGCCCGCGGGCAGGGGATCCCTACGAGCAGTACTTC.